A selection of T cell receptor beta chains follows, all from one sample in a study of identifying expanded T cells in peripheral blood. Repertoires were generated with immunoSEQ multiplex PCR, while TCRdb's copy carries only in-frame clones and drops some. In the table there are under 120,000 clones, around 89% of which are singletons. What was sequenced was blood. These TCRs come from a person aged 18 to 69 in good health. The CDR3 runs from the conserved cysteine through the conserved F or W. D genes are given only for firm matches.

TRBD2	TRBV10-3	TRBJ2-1	CAISGDYRYNEQFF
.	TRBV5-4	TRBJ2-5	CASSRQLGEGTQYF
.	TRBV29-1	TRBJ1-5	CSVELLDSNQPQHF
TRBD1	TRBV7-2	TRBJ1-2	CASSLYAGGTNYGYTF
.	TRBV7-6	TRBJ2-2	CASSLGGDTGELFF
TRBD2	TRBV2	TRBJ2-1	CASSVAGAYGEQFF
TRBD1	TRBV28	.	CATRLWGQGNPYEQYF
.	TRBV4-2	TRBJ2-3	CASSQVPPPYTQYF
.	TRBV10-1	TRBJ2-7	CASSAHYQGEQYF
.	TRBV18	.	CASSQGTSGEQYF